This T cell receptor beta chain was identified in a study of shared clonotypes between healthy human individuals. CDR1 KGHSH and CDR2 LQKENI come from the germline V gene. This CDR3 region has 16 residues. The ends lost 2 bases at V and 5 bases at J; junction bases unmatched: 5. Study results and caveats: Generation of non-shared clonotypes was less probable than generation of clonotypes shared by all four donors.

About this clone itself: What it binds is unknown.

Clones were read by immunoSEQ multiplex PCR, and TCRdb kept only the in-frame ones, dropping some. The top ten clones hold 0.35% to 0.45% of a sample with around 2.5 million clones, approximately 94% of them seen once. The TCR was taken from a man between 18 and 29 years old in good health. Some clones in this sample may be carry-over from other donors' samples. The V call is TRBV18, the J call TRBJ2-2, with 10 bases matching TRBD1. What was sequenced was naive CD4+ T cells from PBMCs. This sample's subset: CD45RA+ positively selected. The CDR3 DNA is TGTGCCAGCTCACCATCCCGGGACAGGGGAACCGGGGAGCTGTTTTTT. Amino acids: CASSPSRDRGTGELFF.